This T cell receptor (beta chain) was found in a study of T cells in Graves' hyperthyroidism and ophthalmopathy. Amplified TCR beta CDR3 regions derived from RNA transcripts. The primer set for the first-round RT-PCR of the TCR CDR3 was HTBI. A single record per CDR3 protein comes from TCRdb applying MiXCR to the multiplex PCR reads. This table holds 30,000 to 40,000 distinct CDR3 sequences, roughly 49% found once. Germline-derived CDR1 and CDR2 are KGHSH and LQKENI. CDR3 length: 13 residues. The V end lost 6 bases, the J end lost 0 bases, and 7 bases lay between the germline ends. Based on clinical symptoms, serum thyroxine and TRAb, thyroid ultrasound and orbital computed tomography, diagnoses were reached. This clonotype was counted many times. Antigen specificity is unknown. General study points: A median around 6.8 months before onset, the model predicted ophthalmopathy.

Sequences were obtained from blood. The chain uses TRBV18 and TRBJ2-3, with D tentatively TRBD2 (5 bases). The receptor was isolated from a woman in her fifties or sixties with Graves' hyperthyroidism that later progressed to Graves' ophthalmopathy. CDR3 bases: TGTGCCAGCTCGCGGACTAGCACAGATACGCAGTATTTT. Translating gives CASSRTSTDTQYF.